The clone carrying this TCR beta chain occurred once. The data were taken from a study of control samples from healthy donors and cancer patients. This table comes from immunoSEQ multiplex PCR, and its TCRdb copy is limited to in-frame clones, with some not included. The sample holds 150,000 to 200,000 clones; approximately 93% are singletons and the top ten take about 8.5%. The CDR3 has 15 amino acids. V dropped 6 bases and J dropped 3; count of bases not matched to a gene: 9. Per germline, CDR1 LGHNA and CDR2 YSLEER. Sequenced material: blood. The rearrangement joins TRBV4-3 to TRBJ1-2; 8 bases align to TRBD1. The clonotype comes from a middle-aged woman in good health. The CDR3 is CASRELDRVDYGYTF. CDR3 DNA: TGCGCCAGCAGAGAACTGGACAGGGTTGACTATGGCTACACCTTC.